The 21 T cell receptor beta chains presented below share a single source sample, sequenced in a study of blood T cell repertoires in COVID-19. TCRdb's table, derived via immunoSEQ multiplex PCR, lists solely in-frame clones and lacks some. The sample lists approximately 57,000 clones, about 83% occurring once. Sample: peripheral blood. The source is a man aged 50 or older with acute or convalescent COVID-19.

V usage is TRBV3-1 (or the pseudogene TRBV3-2) and J usage is TRBJ2-7; the D gene is possibly TRBD1 (6 bases). Germline CDR1 and CDR2: LGHDT and YNNKEL (reference sequence). V was shortened by 4 bases and J by 2 bases, with 15 bases between the two germline ends. This CDR3 has 15 amino acids. The CDR3 spells CASSLRDKVTYEQYF. The CDR3, as DNA: TGTGCCAGCAGCCTCCGGGACAAAGTTACCTACGAGCAGTACTTC.

The chain uses TRBV2 and TRBJ2-3; 7 bases agree with TRBD2. Per germline, CDR1 SNHLY and CDR2 FYNNEI. V was pared by 8 bases and J by 2 bases, with 4 bases of the junction left unmatched. The CDR3 contains 13 residues. The CDR3 nucleotides are TGTGCCAGCGGCCGGGACTACACAGATACGCAGTATTTT. Amino acid sequence: CASGRDYTDTQYF.

In this sample, this clone turned up a few times. Written as DNA, the CDR3 is TGTGCCAGTAGTATCAGGGGTAACACCGGGGAGCTGTTTTTT. Protein sequence: CASSIRGNTGELFF. The chain has TRBV19 and TRBJ2-2, with D maybe TRBD1 (6 bases). The CDR3 is 14 amino acids. V was cut by 3 bases and J by 2 bases, with 7 bases left in between. From germline, CDR1 is LNHDA and CDR2 SQIVND (reference sequence).

V usage is TRBV11-3 and J usage is TRBJ2-7; D is unresolved. The CDR3 extends over 14 amino acids. The germline V and J ends were trimmed by 3 bases and 4 bases, with 13 bases remaining between them. Germline lookup yields CDR1 SGHNT and CDR2 YENEEA. CDR3 DNA sequence: TGTGCCAGCAGCTTTGAGGCTAGACGGTACGAGCAGTACTTC. It specifies CASSFEARRYEQYF.

This chain links TRBV10-2 with TRBJ2-7; TRBD1 matches at 7 bases. The CDR3 is 17 amino acids. The ends lost 7 bases at V and 4 bases at J; junction bases unmatched: 19. Germline V gene sequence: CDR1 WSHSY, CDR2 SAAADI. CDR3 DNA sequence: TGCGCCAGCACGACAGGGAAACCTCCCTACCCAAAGTACGAGCAGTACTTC. Translating gives CASTTGKPPYPKYEQYF.

The rearrangement joins TRBV19 to TRBJ2-1; 9 bases align to TRBD1. J gave up 3 bases and V 6 bases, and 6 bases lay outside the gene matches. This CDR3 comprises 15 residues. Germline V gives CDR1 LNHDA, CDR2 SQIVND (reference sequence). The CDR3 region has the DNA TGTGCCAGTAGGGGGACAGGGTTTTTCTACAATGAGCAGTTCTTC. Protein: CASRGTGFFYNEQFF.

A few counts support this clone. The V gene is TRBV5-1, the J gene TRBJ1-3, with D possibly TRBD1 on 5 matching bases. V lost 4 bases and J lost 0, with 8 bases in between. Germline CDR1 is SGHRS and CDR2 is YFSETQ. The CDR3 sequence is 14 residues long. Here the CDR3 reads CASSPQGSGNTIYF. CDR3 nucleotide sequence: TGCGCCAGCAGCCCCCAGGGCTCTGGAAACACCATATATTTT.

This clone was recorded once. This chain uses TRBV19 with TRBJ1-5; 7 bases are shared with TRBD1. The CDR3 spans 15 residues. Germline V gene lookup returns CDR1 LNHDA and CDR2 SQIVND (reference sequence). V dropped 6 bases and J dropped 0; count of bases not matched to a gene: 5. The CDR3 is CASRRQGNSNQPQHF. In DNA, the CDR3 is TGTGCCAGTAGACGACAGGGAAATAGCAATCAGCCCCAGCATTTT. Using reference TRBV19 and TRBJ1-5 for the parts outside the CDR3, the full variable domain is DGGITQSPKYLFRKEGQNVTLSCEQNLNHDAMYWYRQDPGQGLRLIYYSQIVNDFQKGDIAEGYSVSREKKESFPLTVTSAQKNPTAFYLCASRRQGNSNQPQHFGDGTRLSIL.

The gene calls are TRBV2 and TRBJ1-4; 7 bases fit TRBD1. The CDR3 is 14 amino acids. The germline V gene encodes CDR1 SNHLY and CDR2 FYNNEI. V was clipped by 4 bases and J by 8 bases; unmatched bases: 7. CDR3 residues: CASSGREGGEKLFF. In DNA form, the CDR3 reads TGTGCCAGCAGTGGACGGGAAGGGGGCGAAAAACTGTTTTTT.

The chain recombines TRBV27 with TRBJ1-2; 7 bases fit TRBD1. The V and J ends lost 3 bases and 0 bases, in that order; junction bases with no gene match: 1. Germline V gene data show CDR1 as MNHEY and CDR2 as SMNVEV (reference sequence). The CDR3 has 14 amino acids. CDR3 bases: TGTGCCAGCAGTTTGACAGGGCCTAACTATGGCTACACCTTC. Translated, it gives CASSLTGPNYGYTF.

This chain joins TRBV4-1 and TRBJ2-1, with 8 nucleotides matching TRBD2. Germline V gene data show CDR1 as MGHRA and CDR2 as YSYEKL. CDR3 length: 15 residues. Trimming removed 2 bases from V and 5 bases from J; junction bases left unmatched: 5. In DNA, the CDR3 is TGCGCCAGCAGCCAACAACTAGCGGAGCACAATGAGCAGTTCTTC. It specifies CASSQQLAEHNEQFF.

The J gene is TRBJ2-3, the V gene TRBV6-6, with D possibly matching TRBD1 (6 bases). V lost 6 bases, J lost 3 bases, and 13 bases lay in between. The germline gives CDR1 MNHNY, CDR2 SVGAGI (reference sequence). The CDR3 loop spans 14 amino acids. CDR3 in amino acids: CASRFRGPTDTQYF. Here the CDR3 DNA reads TGTGCCAGCAGGTTCAGGGGTCCTACAGATACGCAGTATTTT.

The chain employs TRBV18 and TRBJ1-2; D gene ambiguous. This CDR3 has 13 residues. Germline CDR1 is KGHSH and CDR2 is LQKENI. V was pared by 3 bases and J by 6 bases, with 11 bases between. This CDR3 reads CASSPQERDGYTF. CDR3 nucleotides: TGTGCCAGCTCACCTCAAGAACGGGATGGCTACACCTTC.

The V gene is TRBV28, the J gene TRBJ2-1, with 9 bases matching TRBD1. V shed 7 bases, J shed 9 bases, and the junction held 13 bases outside the gene matches. Germline lookup yields CDR1 MDHEN and CDR2 SYDVKM. The CDR3 contains 15 residues. The CDR3 region has the DNA TGTGCCAGCAACCGATGGGCGACAGGGGGAGTTGAGCAGTTCTTC. It specifies CASNRWATGGVEQFF.

This clone has only a few counts. The chain has TRBV3-1 (or the pseudogene TRBV3-2) and TRBJ2-2; 9 bases map to TRBD2. V lost 4 bases and J lost 2; bases outside the gene matches: 5. The CDR3 runs to 16 residues. Germline lookup yields CDR1 LGHDT and CDR2 YNNKEL (reference sequence). The CDR3 region has the DNA TGTGCCAGCAGCCTTTTGACTAGCGGTAACACCGGGGAGCTGTTTTTT. Translated, it gives CASSLLTSGNTGELFF.

The chain joins TRBV30 to TRBJ1-5; the match to TRBD1 covers 8 bases. V lost 5 bases to trimming and J lost 6 bases; unmatched junction nucleotides: 9. The germline gives CDR1 GTSNPN, CDR2 SVGIG (reference sequence). The CDR3 is made up of 14 amino acids. This chain's CDR3 is CAWGTGERSQPQHF. Written as DNA, the CDR3 is TGTGCCTGGGGGACAGGAGAGCGCAGTCAGCCCCAGCATTTT.

This rearrangement joins TRBV3-1 (or the pseudogene TRBV3-2) to TRBJ2-4; 11 positions match TRBD2. The J segment lost 0 bases and the V segment lost 1 base, leaving 5 bases of the junction unmatched. This CDR3 region has 18 residues. Looked up from germline, CDR1 is LGHDT and CDR2 is YNNKEL (reference sequence). The CDR3 bases are TGTGCCAGCAGCCAAGCACGACTAGCGGGACTAGCCAAAAACATTCAGTACTTC. Translating gives CASSQARLAGLAKNIQYF.

V gene TRBV12-5 combines with J gene TRBJ1-1, with D perhaps matching TRBD1 (6 bases). The CDR3 totals 17 residues. Between the trimmed V and J ends, which lost 0 bases and 2 bases, there was a span of 16 bases. CDR1 LGHNT and CDR2 FRNRAP come from the germline V gene. In DNA form, the CDR3 reads TGTGCTAGTGGTTTGGTACGCACAGGGTCTATCAACACTGAAGCTTTCTTT. Protein: CASGLVRTGSINTEAFF.

This clone appeared a single time. The chain combines TRBV24-1 with TRBJ2-6; a possible D gene is TRBD2 (6 bases). In germline, CDR1 is KGHDR, CDR2 SFDVKD. The CDR3 totals 17 residues. V was clipped by 3 bases and J by 3 bases, with 14 bases between them. CDR3: CATSDEQGGHGANVLTF. In DNA, the CDR3 is TGTGCCACCAGTGATGAGCAGGGAGGCCATGGGGCCAACGTCCTGACTTTC.

This sequence joins TRBV27 and TRBJ2-7; 9 positions agree with TRBD1. Germline V CDR1 and CDR2: MNHEY, SMNVEV (reference sequence). CDR3 size: 14 residues. V trimming: 10 bases; J trimming: 1 base; junction bases outside the gene matches: 8. In nucleotides, the CDR3 is TGTGCCACCGCGGGACAGGGTTGGTCCTACGAGCAGTACTTC. Protein sequence: CATAGQGWSYEQYF.

This chain joins TRBV2 and TRBJ2-2, with 12 bases that match TRBD2. The CDR3 sequence is 16 residues long. CDR1 SNHLY and CDR2 FYNNEI come from the germline V gene. J was trimmed by 5 bases and V by 3 bases; bases with no gene match: 4. The CDR3: CASSDGLAGRTGELFF. The CDR3 coding sequence is TGTGCCAGCAGTGATGGACTAGCGGGGCGAACCGGGGAGCTGTTTTTT.